This TCR beta chain emerged from a study of blood T cell repertoires in COVID-19. Study overall: Acute-phase and convalescent COVID-19 samples originated in the United States, Italy and Spain.

In the authors' workflow: Estimation of nucleated cell counts relied on the amplification of reference gene primers. Measured with immunoSEQ multiplex PCR; TCRdb has only the in-frame clones, and not every one. From that table come the V and J calls and clone size; the DNA was used to work out D and trimming. The sample lists some 300,000 clones; around 89% were seen once. This CDR3 is 14 amino acids long. CDR1 is MDHEN and CDR2 is SYDVKM in the germline V gene. V shed 4 bases and J 4 bases; nucleotides not matched to a gene: 4. Sequenced material: peripheral blood. The receptor was derived from a woman in her thirties who had recovered from COVID-19. The chain couples TRBV28 to TRBJ1-1; 9 nucleotides match TRBD1. The CDR3 nucleotides read TGTGCCAGCAGTTGGACAGGGGCAACCACTGAAGCTTTCTTT. Its protein is CASSWTGATTEAFF.